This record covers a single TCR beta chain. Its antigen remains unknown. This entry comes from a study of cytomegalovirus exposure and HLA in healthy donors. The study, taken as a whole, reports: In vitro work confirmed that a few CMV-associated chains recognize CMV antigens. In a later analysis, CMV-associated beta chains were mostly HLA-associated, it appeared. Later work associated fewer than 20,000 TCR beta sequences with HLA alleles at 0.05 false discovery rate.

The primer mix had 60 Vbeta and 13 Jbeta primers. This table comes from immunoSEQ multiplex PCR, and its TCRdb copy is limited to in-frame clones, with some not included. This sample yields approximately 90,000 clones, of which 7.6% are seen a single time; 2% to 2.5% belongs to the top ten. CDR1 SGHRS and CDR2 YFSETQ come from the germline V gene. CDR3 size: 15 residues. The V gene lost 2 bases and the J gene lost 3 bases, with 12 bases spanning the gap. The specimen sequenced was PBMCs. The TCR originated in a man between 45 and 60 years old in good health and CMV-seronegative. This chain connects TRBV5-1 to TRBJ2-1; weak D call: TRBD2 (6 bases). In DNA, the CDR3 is TGCGCCAGCAGCTTTGCGCGGGGAAGCTACAATGAGCAGTTCTTC. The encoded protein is CASSFARGSYNEQFF.